The 25 T cell receptor beta chains below were found in one sample sequenced in a study of beta chain features in type 1 diabetes. The isolated RNA, all of it, was reverse transcribed, so expressed TCRB transcripts were what got sequenced. The data were produced by immunoSEQ multiplex PCR, yet TCRdb's version contains in-frame clones alone and is incomplete. The sample carries about 930,000 clones, 15% to 20% recorded once. Specimen: naive CD4+ T cells from blood. The receptors were sampled from a woman younger than 35 in good health.

The CDR3 region has the DNA TGCGCCAGCAGCTTGGGAGGGATCAGACCGCCAGATACGCAGTATTTT. It yields the protein CASSLGGIRPPDTQYF. The rearrangement links TRBV5-1 to TRBJ2-3, with D possibly being TRBD2 (5 bases). CDR3 length equals 16 residues. Trimming pared 0 bases from V and 4 bases from J, leaving 15 bases between. Germline loops: CDR1 SGHRS, CDR2 YFSETQ.

The V and J genes are TRBV19 and TRBJ2-3; the D is unclear. Trimming removed 4 bases from V and 2 bases from J, with 7 bases in between. The germline CDR1 and CDR2 sequences are LNHDA and SQIVND (reference sequence). The CDR3 is 13 amino acids. The CDR3 loop reads CASSKGYTDTQYF. The DNA of the CDR3 is TGTGCCAGTAGTAAGGGATACACAGATACGCAGTATTTT.

The gene calls are TRBV5-1 and TRBJ2-2; D possibly corresponds to TRBD2 (6 bases). Germline assignment: CDR1 SGHRS and CDR2 YFSETQ. Trimming took off 1 base at V and 2 bases at J, with 12 bases between the two ends. This CDR3 is 16 amino acids long. The CDR3 loop is CASSLMVAVNTGELFF. The DNA of the CDR3 is TGCGCCAGCAGCTTGATGGTAGCGGTTAACACCGGGGAGCTGTTTTTT.

This clone turned up a few times. The genes are TRBV9 and TRBJ2-2, with D unresolved. The CDR3 sequence is 16 residues long. Trimming pared 4 bases from V and 6 bases from J, leaving 19 bases between. CDR1 is SGDLS and CDR2 is YYNGEE in the germline V gene. CDR3 DNA sequence: TGTGCCAGCAGCCCCAGGCTAGTAAGGGTCTCCGGGGAGCTGTTTTTT. Amino acid sequence: CASSPRLVRVSGELFF.

V gene TRBV7-9 combines with J gene TRBJ1-4; D ambiguous. Trimming stripped 6 bases from V and 3 bases from J, with 8 bases between. The CDR3 spans 13 residues. Germline lookup yields CDR1 SEHNR and CDR2 FQNEAQ (reference sequence). The chain's CDR3 is CASRTGANEKLFF. DNA of the CDR3: TGTGCCAGCAGGACGGGAGCTAATGAAAAACTGTTTTTT.

The CDR3 protein is CASNHGQWANTGELFF. CDR3 nucleotide sequence: TGTGCCAGCAACCATGGACAGTGGGCTAACACCGGGGAGCTGTTTTTT. V and J are TRBV7-9 and TRBJ2-2, with TRBD1 as a possible D gene (6 bases). Trimming stripped 7 bases from V and 2 bases from J, with 17 bases between. The CDR3 has 16 amino acids. From germline, CDR1 is SEHNR and CDR2 FQNEAQ (reference sequence).

This clone has only a few counts. The genes are TRBV28 and TRBJ2-7; 11 bases map to TRBD1. The CDR3 sequence is 15 residues long. The trim removed 6 bases at V and 1 base at J, leaving 5 bases unmatched. Germline-derived CDR1 and CDR2 are MDHEN and SYDVKM. The CDR3 coding sequence is TGTGCCAGCAGCTACGGGACAGGGGGATCCTACGAGCAGTACTTC. It specifies CASSYGTGGSYEQYF.

The gene calls are TRBV18 and TRBJ2-5; 8 positions agree with TRBD2. There are 14 residues in the CDR3. Per the germline V gene, CDR1 is KGHSH and CDR2 is LQKENI. With V trimmed by 6 bases and J by 2 bases, 5 bases remained unmatched. This chain's CDR3 is CASSIAGQQETQYF. In DNA form, the CDR3 reads TGTGCCAGCTCCATAGCGGGGCAGCAAGAGACCCAGTACTTC.

Only a few counts were recorded for this clone. The chain combines TRBV11-3 with TRBJ2-2; 9 nucleotides agree with TRBD2. CDR1 is SGHNT, CDR2 YENEEA, per germline. The CDR3 extends over 18 amino acids. V gave up 5 bases and J gave up 5 bases; unmatched junction bases: 15. The CDR3 is CASSLRGGRDEKTGELFF. Written as DNA, the CDR3 is TGTGCCAGCAGCCTACGGGGCGGGAGGGACGAAAAGACCGGGGAGCTGTTTTTT.

The chain uses TRBV18 and TRBJ2-7, with TRBD1 matching over 8 bases. Per the germline V gene, CDR1 is KGHSH and CDR2 is LQKENI. The CDR3 extends over 14 amino acids. V lost 6 bases to trimming and J lost 2 bases; unmatched junction nucleotides: 6. The DNA of the CDR3 is TGTGCCAGCTCGATACACAGGGGGACCTACGAGCAGTACTTC. Its protein product is CASSIHRGTYEQYF.

The chain carries TRBV4-2 and TRBJ2-4, with 8 bases aligning to TRBD2. J gave up 4 bases and V 1 base, and 3 bases lay outside the gene matches. The germline V gene has CDR1 LGHNA and CDR2 YNFKEQ. CDR3 length: 15 residues. This CDR3 reads CASSQGAGAKNIQYF. The DNA of the CDR3 is TGTGCCAGCAGCCAAGGAGCGGGGGCAAAAAACATTCAGTACTTC.

The chain is built from TRBV27 and TRBJ2-1; D uncertain. V dropped 7 bases and J dropped 6 bases, with 16 bases sitting between them. Germline loops: CDR1 MNHEY, CDR2 SMNVEV (reference sequence). This CDR3 has 14 residues. CDR3 amino acids: CASTNTALGNEQFF. CDR3 sequence (DNA): TGTGCCAGCACCAACACCGCCCTGGGCAATGAGCAGTTCTTC.

This clone was seen a handful of times. This specimen includes other DNA sequences encoding the same CDR3. The chain has TRBV7-2 and TRBJ2-7, with a weak D call TRBD1 (5 bases). Trimming took 1 base from V and 2 from J, leaving 9 bases between them. CDR1 and CDR2 from the germline V gene are SGHTA and FQGNSA. CDR3 length: 14 amino acids. As DNA, the CDR3 is TGTGCCAGCAGCTTAGGGGGCAGACCCTACGAGCAGTACTTC. This translates into CASSLGGRPYEQYF.

This rearrangement joins TRBV7-9 to TRBJ2-7; 10 bases map to TRBD1. There are 16 residues in the CDR3. Losses at the gene ends were 0 bases for V and 3 bases for J; bases not matched to a gene: 5. Germline V lookup: CDR1 SEHNR, CDR2 FQNEAQ (reference sequence). CDR3: CASSLAGTGVDYEQYF. In DNA, the CDR3 is TGTGCCAGCAGCTTAGCGGGGACAGGGGTGGACTACGAGCAGTACTTC.

V gene TRBV28 combines with J gene TRBJ1-2, with no clear D. V dropped 3 bases and J dropped 0 bases, with 11 bases sitting between them. CDR3 length equals 15 residues. CDR1 MDHEN and CDR2 SYDVKM come from the germline V gene. CDR3 in DNA: TGTGCCAGCAGTTTGTCAGGCCCAGCTAACTATGGCTACACCTTC. It yields the protein CASSLSGPANYGYTF.

This clone has a handful of counts. The chain is built from TRBV6-5 and TRBJ2-5, with D maybe TRBD2 (6 bases). The germline V gene encodes CDR1 MNHEY and CDR2 SVGAGI. Trimming took 6 bases from V and 0 from J, leaving 8 bases between them. The CDR3 loop spans 13 amino acids. The CDR3 DNA follows: TGTGCCAGCAGGAGGGACTACCAAGAGACCCAGTACTTC. Residues: CASRRDYQETQYF.

The chain recombines TRBV7-2 with TRBJ2-5; D is perhaps TRBD2 (7 bases). CDR3 length: 17 residues. Trimming took off 5 bases at V and 1 base at J, with 20 bases between the two ends. The germline V gene has CDR1 SGHTA and CDR2 FQGNSA. The CDR3 bases are TGTGCCAGCAGCAGACCAGGGGAGGGCTGGGTCCAAGAGACCCAGTACTTC. Amino acid sequence: CASSRPGEGWVQETQYF.

This clone was recorded a few times. V usage is TRBV6-5 and J usage is TRBJ1-3; unclear D gene. Trimming cost V 7 bases and J 8 bases, with 12 bases left between them. CDR3 length: 12 residues. Germline loops: CDR1 MNHEY, CDR2 SVGAGI. CDR3 protein: CASTSSWDTIYF. In DNA, the CDR3 is TGTGCCAGCACCTCGTCTTGGGACACCATATATTTT.

This chain uses TRBV28 with TRBJ2-7; D is unclear. V was trimmed by 3 bases and J by 2 bases, leaving 5 bases between them. Germline-derived CDR1 and CDR2 are MDHEN and SYDVKM. This CDR3 is built from 12 residues. In DNA form, the CDR3 reads TGTGCCAGCAGTTTCCCTCCCTACGAGCAGTACTTC. This translates into CASSFPPYEQYF.

This clone was seen a few times. The V call is TRBV5-1, the J call TRBJ2-3; 8 bases align to TRBD2. Trimming at V came to 1 base and at J to 7 bases, leaving 8 bases not matched to a gene. The CDR3 has 15 amino acids. Germline V gene lookup returns CDR1 SGHRS and CDR2 YFSETQ. The CDR3 region has the DNA TGCGCCAGCAGCTTGCGAGCGGGAGACGGGTATACGCAGTATTTT. Encoded protein: CASSLRAGDGYTQYF.

The gene calls are TRBV18 and TRBJ2-5; D is unresolved. There are 14 residues in the CDR3. Germline V gene data show CDR1 as KGHSH and CDR2 as LQKENI. Trimming took 1 base from V and 4 from J, leaving 10 bases between them. The CDR3 region is CASSPLSARETQYF. CDR3 coding DNA: TGTGCCAGCTCACCACTGTCCGCCCGAGAGACCCAGTACTTC.

The rearrangement joins TRBV4-3 to TRBJ2-1; 16 bases are a match to TRBD2. The CDR3 totals 19 residues. Germline values: CDR1 LGHNA, CDR2 YSLEER. The trim removed 0 bases at V and 10 bases at J, leaving 12 bases unmatched. The CDR3 protein is CASSQDLPGLAGGPGEQFF. The CDR3 DNA reads TGCGCCAGCAGCCAAGACCTACCGGGACTAGCGGGAGGGCCAGGGGAGCAGTTCTTC.

This clone was recorded at least ten times. The chain combines TRBV23-1 with TRBJ2-6; D is undetermined. TRBV23-1 is an ORF, and what it does is uncertain. Trimming took 0 bases from V and 0 from J, leaving 6 bases between them. The CDR3 has 16 amino acids. CDR3 protein: CASSQSLHSGANVLTF. CDR3 nucleotides: TGCGCCAGCAGTCAATCGTTACACTCTGGGGCCAACGTCCTGACTTTC.

The chain links TRBV6-1 to TRBJ2-1; 13 bases match TRBD2. The CDR3 has 15 amino acids. From germline, CDR1 is MNHNS and CDR2 SASEGT. V trimming: 4 bases; J trimming: 3 bases; junction bases outside the gene matches: 0. The CDR3 DNA sequence: TGTGCCAGCAGTGGGACTAGCGGGAGCTACAATGAGCAGTTCTTC. As protein: CASSGTSGSYNEQFF.

This clone was picked up a small number of times. The chain is built from TRBV12-2 and TRBJ2-3; the table names TRBD1, a call not compared with the DNA. TRBV12-2 is a listed pseudogene. The CDR3 spans 20 residues. The CDR3 coding sequence is TGTGCAAGTCGCTTTTCCCGACCGGGACAGGGAAACTTTATGGGAGATACGCAGTATTTT. This codes for CASRFSRPGQGNFMGDTQYF.